This passage covers 4 T cell receptor beta chains from one sample sequenced in a study of OX40 agonist ivuxolimab in advanced cancers. TCRdb's table, derived via immunoSEQ multiplex PCR, lists solely in-frame clones and lacks some. The table shows tens of thousands of clones, with 70% to 85% occurring only once. The sample consisted of CD4+ or CD8+ T cells sorted from blood, taken in a trial of the OX40 agonist ivuxolimab. All receptors derive from an adult with an advanced solid tumor such as melanoma, head and neck, liver or kidney cancer.

The chain employs TRBV2 and TRBJ2-5, with TRBD2 matching 9 bases. Germline CDR1 is SNHLY and CDR2 is FYNNEI. The ends lost 7 bases at V and 4 bases at J; junction bases unmatched: 7. This CDR3 spans 14 amino acids. DNA for the CDR3: TGTGCCAGCACGGAGCGGGGGGCCCCAGAGACCCAGTACTTC. This encodes CASTERGAPETQYF. The full variable domain, completed using reference TRBV2 and TRBJ2-5, is EPEVTQTPSHQVTQMGQEVILRCVPISNHLYFYWYRQILGQKVEFLVSFYNNEISEKSEIFDDQFSVERPDGSNFTLKIRSTKLEDSAMYFCASTERGAPETQYFGPGTRLLVL.

This sequence joins TRBV7-9 and TRBJ2-5; 8 nucleotides line up with TRBD2. In germline, CDR1 is SEHNR, CDR2 FQNEAQ (reference sequence). The CDR3 is 14 amino acids. With V trimmed by 4 bases and J by 0 bases, 1 base remained unmatched. For the CDR3, the DNA is TGTGCCAGCAGCTGGCGGGGGGACCAAGAGACCCAGTACTTC. Residues: CASSWRGDQETQYF.

The chain links TRBV4-1 to TRBJ1-2; D remains unclear. The length of the CDR3 is 15 residues. The germline gives CDR1 MGHRA, CDR2 YSYEKL. The V end was cut by 4 bases, the J end by 0 bases, with 12 bases between. The CDR3, as DNA: TGCGCCAGCAGCCCCAAGCTGGGGACTAACTATGGCTACACCTTC. Translated, it gives CASSPKLGTNYGYTF.

This chain links TRBV5-1 with TRBJ1-2, with 9 bases aligning to TRBD1. The trim removed 0 bases at V and 7 bases at J, leaving 7 bases unmatched. This CDR3 contains 15 residues. Per germline, CDR1 SGHRS and CDR2 YFSETQ. The CDR3 region is CASSLGDRASGGYTF. The CDR3 DNA follows: TGCGCCAGCAGCTTGGGGGACAGGGCCTCGGGTGGCTACACCTTC.